The T cell receptor beta chain under discussion was sequenced for a study of shared clonotypes between healthy human individuals. Notes on the study in general: Naive subsets, compared against memory subsets, generally had larger estimated richness values. The authors expected sequencing depth to affect clonotype sharing among donors. Relative to their counterparts shared across all four donors, non-shared clonotypes exhibited diminished generation probabilities.

Of note for this clone: Its cognate antigen is unknown.

Using immunoSEQ multiplex PCR, the repertoire was profiled, and TCRdb retains in-frame clones only, with some absent. The sample shows roughly 700,000 clones, 90% of them seen only once. Material: memory CD8+ T cells from PBMCs. Subset meaning: CD45RO+ cells pooled with CCR7-negative TemRA cells. The sequence was obtained from a man aged 18 to 35 in good health. Some clones in this sample may be carry-over from other donors' samples.

The CDR3 region has the DNA TGTGCCAGCAGCCTTACGTCCCTCGACGAGCAGTACTTC. It specifies CASSLTSLDEQYF. This chain joins TRBV6-4 and TRBJ2-7, with D unresolved. This CDR3 has 13 amino acids. V was cut by 6 bases and J by 5 bases, with 14 bases left in between. CDR1 and CDR2 (germline): MRHNA, SNTAGT.